This record looks at one T cell receptor (beta chain) sequence and its context. In the original analysis: Amplified reference gene primers provided the basis for estimating nucleated cell counts. The table came from immunoSEQ multiplex PCR; TCRdb's copy has only in-frame clones and leaves some out. V and J calls and clone size are copied from that table; D and trimming were computed from the DNA. The sample records 75,000 to 95,000 clones, 80% to 85% being singletons. The data originate from a study of blood T cell repertoires in COVID-19. Study overall: Samples representing acute and convalescent COVID-19 were sourced from the United States, Italy and Spain. Sources were T cells, B-cell-depleted T cells, or PBMCs; the material itself was cDNA or gDNA.

CDR1 MNHEY and CDR2 SMNVEV come from the germline V gene (reference sequence). The length of the CDR3 is 15 residues. V gave up 4 bases and J gave up 6 bases; unmatched junction bases: 7. J is TRBJ2-1 and V is TRBV27; the match to TRBD2 covers 9 bases. Specimen: peripheral blood. This sequence was found in a man aged 55 to 70 with acute or convalescent COVID-19. DNA of the CDR3: TGTGCCAGCAGTTCGACGGGACTAGCTCGCAATGAGCAGTTCTTC. Translation: CASSSTGLARNEQFF.